Shown below are 2 T cell receptor beta chains from a single sample sequenced in a study of spatial heterogeneity in lung cancer. The time point: sample taken at primary tumor resection. These receptors have no known antigen. Study observations and caveats: One measure, the expanded intratumoral alpha and beta TCR count, tracked tumor mutation counts.

TCRdb re-called the 5' RACE reads with MiXCR, one entry per CDR3 protein. The sample includes some 9,500 distinct CDR3 sequences, roughly 13% seen only once; the top ten take roughly an eighth. This material consisted of lung tumor tissue, taken at surgery. Receptor source: a male donor with early-stage non-small cell lung cancer.

The sample holds many counts of this clonotype. This chain connects TRBV27 to TRBJ1-2; 8 bases line up with TRBD1. Germline CDR1 MNHEY, CDR2 SMNVEV (reference sequence). The CDR3 runs 11 residues. V gave up 10 bases and J gave up 6 bases; unmatched junction bases: 4. The CDR3 DNA reads as TGTGCCACCGGACAGGGTGATGGCTACACCTTC. It specifies CATGQGDGYTF.

This clonotype was observed many times. The genes are TRBV5-1 and TRBJ2-1; D is tentatively TRBD1 or TRBD2 (5 bases each). V lost 4 bases and J 9 bases, leaving 14 bases between the germline ends. The CDR3 totals 13 residues. The germline CDR1 and CDR2 sequences are SGHRS and YFSETQ. CDR3 sequence reads: CASSLGTVLEQFF. CDR3 DNA sequence: TGCGCCAGCAGCCTGGGGACGGTGCTTGAGCAGTTCTTC.